The clone carrying this T cell receptor (beta chain) was seen many times. What it binds is unknown. Time point defined: longitudinal time-point 3. Unsorted libraries were generated from 2 million PBMCs. These cells had been stored in RNAlater at -80 C. cDNA was made by 5'RACE with 10-nucleotide random UMIs. TCRdb called the 5' RACE reads again in MiXCR, with one record for every CDR3 protein. The table lists tens of thousands of distinct CDR3 sequences, roughly 8.3% of them singletons. This sample was taken from a study of neurological immune-mediated disorders. General observations from the study: Expanded clones shared no CDR3 amino acid sequences across subjects, suggesting private repertoires in all groups. Levels of TCR clonal expansion peaked in HTLV-1-associated myelopathy and reached their lowest in multiple sclerosis, under those of healthy controls.

V was pared by 1 base and J by 5 bases, with 24 bases between. CDR1 is SGHDN and CDR2 is FVKESK in the germline V gene. The CDR3 contains 19 residues. The V call is TRBV14, the J call TRBJ1-5; D perhaps matches TRBD1 (5 bases). The sequenced sample consisted of PBMCs. The clonotype was recovered from a woman aged 40 to 55 in good health. CDR3: CASSQGSGPPYPPYQPQHF. The CDR3, as DNA: TGTGCCAGCAGCCAAGGGTCAGGGCCTCCCTACCCACCTTATCAGCCCCAGCATTTT.